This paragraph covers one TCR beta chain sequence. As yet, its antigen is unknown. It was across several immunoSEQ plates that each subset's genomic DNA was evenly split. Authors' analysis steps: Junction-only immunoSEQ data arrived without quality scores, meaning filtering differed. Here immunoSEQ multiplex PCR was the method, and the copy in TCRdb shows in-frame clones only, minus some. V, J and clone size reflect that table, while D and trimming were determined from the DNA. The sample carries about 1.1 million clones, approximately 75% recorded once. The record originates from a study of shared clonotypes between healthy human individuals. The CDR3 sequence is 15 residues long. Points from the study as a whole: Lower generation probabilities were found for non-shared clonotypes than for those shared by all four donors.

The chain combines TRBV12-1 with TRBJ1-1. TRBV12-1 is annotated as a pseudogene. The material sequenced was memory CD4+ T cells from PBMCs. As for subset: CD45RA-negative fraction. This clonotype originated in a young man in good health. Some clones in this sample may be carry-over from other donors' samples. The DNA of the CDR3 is TGTGCCAGCAGCTTTCATAAGGAAGGGAACACTGAAGCTTTCTTT. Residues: CASSFHKEGNTEAFF.